The clone carrying this TCR beta chain was detected only a few times. The antigen remains unidentified. This entry belongs to a study of response to subunit inactivated influenza vaccine. CDR1 and CDR2 (germline): SGHDN, FVKESK. V shed 4 bases and J 6 bases; nucleotides not matched to a gene: 7. The CDR3 totals 15 residues. The study, taken as a whole, reports: The authors suggested that every seasonal influenza vaccination recruits few new T cells.

TCRdb reprocessed the RT-PCR reads via MiXCR and lists one record per CDR3 protein. The table lists around 480,000 distinct CDR3 sequences, roughly 9.7% of them singletons. This receptor was taken from a man over 45 who received an inactivated influenza vaccine. The chain is built from TRBV14 and TRBJ2-1; 9 nucleotides agree with TRBD2. Sequenced material: PBMCs from blood, taken more than 35 days after vaccination. The CDR3 spells CASSRSGGSFNEQFF. The CDR3 nucleotides read TGTGCCAGCAGCCGAAGCGGGGGGTCATTCAATGAGCAGTTCTTC.